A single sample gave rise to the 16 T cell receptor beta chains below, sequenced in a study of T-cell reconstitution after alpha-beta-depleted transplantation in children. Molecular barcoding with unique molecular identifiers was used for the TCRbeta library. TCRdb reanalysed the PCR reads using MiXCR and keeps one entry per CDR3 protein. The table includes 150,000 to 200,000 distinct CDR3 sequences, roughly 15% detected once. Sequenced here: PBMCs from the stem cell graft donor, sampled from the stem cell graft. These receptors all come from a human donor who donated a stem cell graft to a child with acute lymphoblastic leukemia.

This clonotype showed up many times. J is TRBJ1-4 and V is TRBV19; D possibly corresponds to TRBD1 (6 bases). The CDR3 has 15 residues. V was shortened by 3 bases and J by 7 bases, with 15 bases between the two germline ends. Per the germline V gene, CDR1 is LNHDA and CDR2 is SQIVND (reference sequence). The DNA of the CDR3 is TGTGCCAGTAGTATTTGGGGGGCCAAGTCTGAAAAACTGTTTTTT. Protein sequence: CASSIWGAKSEKLFF.

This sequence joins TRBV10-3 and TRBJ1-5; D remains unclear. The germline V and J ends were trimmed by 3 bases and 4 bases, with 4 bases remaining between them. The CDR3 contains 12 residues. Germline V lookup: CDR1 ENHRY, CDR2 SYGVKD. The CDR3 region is CAISDKNQPQHF. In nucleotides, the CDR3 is TGTGCCATCAGTGACAAAAATCAGCCCCAGCATTTT.

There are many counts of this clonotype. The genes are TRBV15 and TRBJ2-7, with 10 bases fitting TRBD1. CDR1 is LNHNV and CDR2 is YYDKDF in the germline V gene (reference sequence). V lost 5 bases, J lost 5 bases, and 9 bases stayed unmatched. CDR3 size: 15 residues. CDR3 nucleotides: TGTGCCACCAGCTCGAGGGGGACAGGGGTGGACGAGCAGTACTTC. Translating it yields CATSSRGTGVDEQYF. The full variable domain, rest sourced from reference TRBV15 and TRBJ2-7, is DAMVIQNPRYQVTQFGKPVTLSCSQTLNHNVMYWYQQKSSQAPKLLFHYYDKDFNNEADTPDNFQSRRPNTSFCFLDIRSPGLGDTAMYLCATSSRGTGVDEQYFGPGTRLTVT.

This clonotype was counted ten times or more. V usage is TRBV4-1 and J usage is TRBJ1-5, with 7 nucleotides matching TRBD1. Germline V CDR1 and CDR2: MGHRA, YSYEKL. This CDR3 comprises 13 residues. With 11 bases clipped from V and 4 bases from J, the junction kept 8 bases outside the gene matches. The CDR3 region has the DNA TGCGCCGGTCCGACAGGGTGTAATCAGCCCCAGCATTTT. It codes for CAGPTGCNQPQHF.

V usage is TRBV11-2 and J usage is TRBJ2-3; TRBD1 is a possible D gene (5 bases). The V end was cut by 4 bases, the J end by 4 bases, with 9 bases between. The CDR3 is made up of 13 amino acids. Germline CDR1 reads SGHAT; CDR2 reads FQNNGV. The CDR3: CASSSWGPDTQYF. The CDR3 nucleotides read TGTGCCAGCAGCTCGTGGGGCCCAGATACGCAGTATTTT.

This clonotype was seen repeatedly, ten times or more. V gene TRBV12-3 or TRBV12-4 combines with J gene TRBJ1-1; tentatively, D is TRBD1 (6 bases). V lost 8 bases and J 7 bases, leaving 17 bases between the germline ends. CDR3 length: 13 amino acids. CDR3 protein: CASGQRQGSEAFF. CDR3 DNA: TGTGCCAGCGGCCAGCGGCAGGGGAGTGAAGCTTTCTTT.

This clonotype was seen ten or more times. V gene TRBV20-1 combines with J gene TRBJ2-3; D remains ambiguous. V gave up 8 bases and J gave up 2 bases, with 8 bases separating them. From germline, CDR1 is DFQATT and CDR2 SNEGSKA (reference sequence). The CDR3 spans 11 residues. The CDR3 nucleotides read TGCAGTTGCCTACACACAGATACGCAGTATTTT. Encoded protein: CSCLHTDTQYF.

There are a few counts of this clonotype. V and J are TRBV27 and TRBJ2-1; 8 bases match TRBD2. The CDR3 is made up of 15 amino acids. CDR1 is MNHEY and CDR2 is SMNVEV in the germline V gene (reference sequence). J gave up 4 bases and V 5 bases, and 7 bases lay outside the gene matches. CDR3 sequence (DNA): TGTGCCAGCAGTCTGACAGCGGGGGTATACAATGAGCAGTTCTTC. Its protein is CASSLTAGVYNEQFF.

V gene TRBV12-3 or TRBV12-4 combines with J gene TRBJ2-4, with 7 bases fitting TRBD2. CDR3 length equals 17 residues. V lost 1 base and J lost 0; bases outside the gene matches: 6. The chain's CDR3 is CASSLGGLAVAKNIQYF. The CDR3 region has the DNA TGTGCCAGCAGTTTAGGGGGTCTAGCGGTAGCCAAAAACATTCAGTACTTC.

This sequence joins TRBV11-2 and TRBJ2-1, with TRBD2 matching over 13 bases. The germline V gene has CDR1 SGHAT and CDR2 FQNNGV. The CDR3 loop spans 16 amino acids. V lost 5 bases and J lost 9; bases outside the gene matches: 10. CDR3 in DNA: TGTGCCAGCAGCCAATCACTAGCGGGAGGGCCGGGTGAGCAGTTCTTC. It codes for CASSQSLAGGPGEQFF. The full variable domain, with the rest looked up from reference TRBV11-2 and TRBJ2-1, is EAGVAQSPRYKIIEKRQSVAFWCNPISGHATLYWYQQILGQGPKLLIQFQNNGVVDDSQLPKDRFSAERLKGVDSTLKIQPAKLEDSAVYLCASSQSLAGGPGEQFFGPGTRLTVL.

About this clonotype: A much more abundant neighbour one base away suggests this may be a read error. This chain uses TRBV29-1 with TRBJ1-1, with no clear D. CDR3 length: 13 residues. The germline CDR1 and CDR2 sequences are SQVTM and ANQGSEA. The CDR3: CSVEVSGYTDAFF. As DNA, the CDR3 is TGCAGCGTTGAAGTGTCCGGATACACTGACGCTTTCTTT. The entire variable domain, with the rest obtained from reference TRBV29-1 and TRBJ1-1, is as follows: SAVISQKPSRDICQRGTSLTIQCQVDSQVTMMFWYRQQPGQSLTLIATANQGSEATYESGFVIDKFPISRPNLTFSTLTVSNMSPEDSSIYLCSVEVSGYTDAFFGQGTRLTVV.

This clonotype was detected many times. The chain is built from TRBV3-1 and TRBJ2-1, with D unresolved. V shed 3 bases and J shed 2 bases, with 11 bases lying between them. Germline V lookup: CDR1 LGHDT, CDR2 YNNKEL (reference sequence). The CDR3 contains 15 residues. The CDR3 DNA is TGTGCCAGCAGCCAGTTAGGATCCCCCTACAATGAGCAGTTCTTC. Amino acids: CASSQLGSPYNEQFF.

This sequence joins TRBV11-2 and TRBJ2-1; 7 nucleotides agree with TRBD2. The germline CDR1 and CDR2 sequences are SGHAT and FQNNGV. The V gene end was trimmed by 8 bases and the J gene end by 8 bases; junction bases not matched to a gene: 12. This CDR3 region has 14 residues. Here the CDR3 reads CASRGDPSGDEQFF. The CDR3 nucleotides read TGTGCCAGCCGCGGGGACCCAAGCGGGGATGAGCAGTTCTTC.

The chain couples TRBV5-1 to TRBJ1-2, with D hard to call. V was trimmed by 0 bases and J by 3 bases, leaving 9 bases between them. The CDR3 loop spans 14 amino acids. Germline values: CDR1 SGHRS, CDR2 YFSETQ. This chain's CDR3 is CASSLAIGDYGYTF. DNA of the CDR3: TGCGCCAGCAGCTTGGCGATAGGCGACTATGGCTACACCTTC.

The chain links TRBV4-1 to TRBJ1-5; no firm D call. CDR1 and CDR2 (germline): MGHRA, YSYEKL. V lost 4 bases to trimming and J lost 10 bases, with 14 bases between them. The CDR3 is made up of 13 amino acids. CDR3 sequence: CASSLRAGLPQHF. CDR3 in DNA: TGCGCCAGCAGCCTTCGAGCCGGCCTACCCCAGCATTTT.

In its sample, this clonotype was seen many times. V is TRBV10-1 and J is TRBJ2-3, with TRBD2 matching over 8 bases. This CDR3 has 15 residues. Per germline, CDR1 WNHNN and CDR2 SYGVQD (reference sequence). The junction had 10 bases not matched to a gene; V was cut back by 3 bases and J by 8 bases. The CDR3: CASSDGPSGRGTQYF. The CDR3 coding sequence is TGCGCCAGCAGTGACGGCCCCAGCGGGAGAGGTACGCAGTATTTT.